This T cell receptor beta chain was found in a study of CD8+ T cells in alopecia areata. Sequencing relied on a cDNA template that was reverse transcribed from extracted RNA. Profiling relied on immunoSEQ multiplex PCR, and the TCRdb table lists in-frame clones only, not all of them. The sample contains 190,000 or so clones, about 60% of which appear only once. Treatment noted: oral pan-JAK inhibitor, 5-10 mg twice daily. It was from alopecia areata patients that lesional scalp punch biopsies and peripheral blood were collected. The sorting of PBMCs gave CD4+ and CD8+ T cells. With regard to this clone: No antigen is known for it.

Study-level points and caveats: Normal scalp had lower clonality than lesional scalp, with alopecia totalis/universalis lesions showing this most strongly.

Trimming took off 5 bases at V and 0 bases at J, with 10 bases between the two ends. There are 13 residues in the CDR3. The V gene's germline CDR1 is GTSNPN and CDR2 SVGIG (reference sequence). Material: CD4+ T cells sorted from blood, obtained at week 4, from a patient treated with tofacitinib. The origin of this receptor is a human donor with alopecia areata. V is TRBV30 and J is TRBJ1-2; tentatively, D is TRBD1 (6 bases). Written as DNA, the CDR3 is TGTGCCTGGGCCCGGGGGCCTAACTATGGCTACACCTTC. Its protein is CAWARGPNYGYTF.